This T cell receptor (beta chain) was found in a study of T cells after yellow fever vaccination. Findings of the study overall: In FACS-sorted repertoires, abundant clonotypes from the bulk population could appear as contaminants.

There are a few counts of this clonotype. CDR3 length: 12 residues. V dropped 4 bases and J dropped 2 bases, with 6 bases sitting between them. By 5'RACE template switching, TCR cDNA was produced, with a universal primer site and UMIs added in the process. TCRdb independently ran MiXCR on the 5' RACE reads; one entry per CDR3 protein. Of more than 65,000 distinct CDR3 sequences listed, roughly 14% were seen once; the top ten hold about 22%. This TCR was recovered from a man younger than 35 who received the YFV17D yellow fever vaccine. Sequencing used CD8+ T cells not binding an NS4B(214-222) dextramer, sorted from PBMCs, obtained less than 25 days after the first yellow fever vaccination. The chain uses TRBV12-3 or TRBV12-4 and TRBJ2-7; D remains unclear. The CDR3 loop is CASSSTTYEQYF. The CDR3 coding sequence is TGTGCCAGCAGTTCAACCACCTACGAGCAGTACTTC.